The next 23 T cell receptor beta chains were all read from a single sample in a study of Ad26.COV2.S vaccination and SARS-CoV-2 variants. The table came from immunoSEQ multiplex PCR; TCRdb's copy has only in-frame clones and leaves some out. This sample carries 350,000 to 450,000 clones, about 90% of them seen once, and the ten largest clones take about 3.8%. This specimen was peripheral blood, taken after recovery from COVID-19. The receptors derive from a human donor who had recovered from COVID-19.

Note on this clone: A read error may account for a junction end that differs from germline. The chain carries TRBV6-5 and TRBJ1-1; D is ambiguous. Germline CDR1 is MNHEY and CDR2 is SVGAGI. The CDR3 totals 13 residues. The CDR3 DNA sequence: TGTGCCAGCAGGTACTACAGGAACACTGAAGCTTTCTTT. Protein sequence: CASRYYRNTEAFF.

The sample holds a few counts of this clone. V is TRBV11-2 and J is TRBJ1-2; D unclear. There are 17 residues in the CDR3. Germline-derived CDR1 and CDR2 are SGHAT and FQNNGV. The ends were cut back, 0 bases at V and 2 bases at J, with 16 bases in the middle. CDR3: CASSLDKGPRVNYGYTF. The CDR3, as DNA: TGTGCCAGCAGCTTAGATAAAGGGCCTCGGGTCAACTATGGCTACACCTTC.

This clone has only one observation. This chain uses TRBV7-2 with TRBJ2-7; D may correspond to TRBD1 or TRBD2 (6 bases each). The CDR3 extends over 13 amino acids. CDR1 is SGHTA, CDR2 FQGNSA, per germline. V lost 5 bases to trimming and J lost 4 bases, with 12 bases between them. The CDR3 nucleotides read TGTGCCAGCAGCCCTAGAGGGGGGTACGAGCAGTACTTC. Protein sequence: CASSPRGGYEQYF.

The V and J genes are TRBV2 and TRBJ1-2, with D uncertain. Trimming pared 3 bases from V and 7 bases from J, leaving 12 bases between. The CDR3 length is 13 residues. In germline, CDR1 is SNHLY, CDR2 FYNNEI. CDR3 nucleotide sequence: TGTGCCAGCAGTGAGGTAACGGGGTCTGGCTACACCTTC. Its protein is CASSEVTGSGYTF.

The CDR3 reads CASSLAEGQPQHF. CDR3 DNA sequence: TGCGCCAGCAGCTTGGCCGAGGGTCAGCCCCAGCATTTT. This chain uses TRBV5-1 with TRBJ1-5; D gene unclear. Germline CDR1 reads SGHRS; CDR2 reads YFSETQ. The CDR3 consists of 13 residues. Trimming stripped 0 bases from V and 6 bases from J, with 7 bases between.

This chain connects TRBV11-3 to TRBJ1-1; 7 bases align to TRBD1. The CDR3 consists of 14 residues. Per the germline V gene, CDR1 is SGHNT and CDR2 is YENEEA. V lost 3 bases and J lost 3; bases outside the gene matches: 4. The DNA of the CDR3 is TGTGCCAGCAGCTTGGCAGGGGGTGACACTGAAGCTTTCTTT. It translates to CASSLAGGDTEAFF. The whole variable domain, remainder taken from reference TRBV11-3 and TRBJ1-1, is EAGVVQSPRYKIIEKKQPVAFWCNPISGHNTLYWYLQNLGQGPELLIRYENEEAVDDSQLPKDRFSAERLKGVDSTLKIQPAELGDSAVYLCASSLAGGDTEAFFGQGTRLTVV.

Here the CDR3 DNA reads TGTGCCAGCAGCTTAGTCTCAGGGTTGTACAAAAACATTCAGTACTTC. Its translation: CASSLVSGLYKNIQYF. The chain has TRBV7-2 and TRBJ2-4, with a tentative D call TRBD1 (5 bases). The CDR3 loop spans 16 amino acids. V was shortened by 1 base and J by 3 bases, with 13 bases between the two germline ends. Germline CDR1 is SGHTA and CDR2 is FQGNSA.

The V gene is TRBV6-5, the J gene TRBJ2-1; D tentatively reads TRBD1 or TRBD2 (5 bases each). There are 15 residues in the CDR3. V was pared by 9 bases and J by 5 bases, with 20 bases between. Germline V gene data show CDR1 as MNHEY and CDR2 as SVGAGI. CDR3 nucleotide sequence: TGTGCCAGTGGGGTTATGAGGGGAAAGAACAATGAGCAGTTCTTC. Translating it yields CASGVMRGKNNEQFF.

The chain couples TRBV5-1 to TRBJ2-2; D perhaps matches TRBD2 (6 bases). This CDR3 region has 14 residues. Looked up from germline, CDR1 is SGHRS and CDR2 is YFSETQ. V was shortened by 0 bases and J by 4 bases, with 7 bases between the two germline ends. CDR3 sequence: CASSLGAGTGELFF. For the CDR3, the DNA is TGCGCCAGCAGCTTGGGAGCGGGCACCGGGGAGCTGTTTTTT.

The genes are TRBV6-6 and TRBJ1-2, with unresolved D. The V gene lost 6 bases and the J gene lost 7 bases, with 6 bases spanning the gap. The germline V gene has CDR1 MNHNY and CDR2 SVGAGI (reference sequence). The CDR3 extends over 10 amino acids. The CDR3 DNA reads TGTGCCAGCAGCGGCGGTGGCTACACCTTC. Translation gives CASSGGGYTF.

The rearrangement links TRBV5-1 to TRBJ1-1; D not certain. The V end was cut by 1 base, the J end by 3 bases, with 13 bases between. CDR1 is SGHRS and CDR2 is YFSETQ in the germline V gene. The length of the CDR3 is 15 residues. CDR3 sequence: CASSLPASTDTEAFF. The CDR3 DNA is TGCGCCAGCAGCTTGCCAGCCAGTACGGACACTGAAGCTTTCTTT.

V usage is TRBV4-1 and J usage is TRBJ1-2, with a possible D match to TRBD1 (5 bases). Trimming pared 0 bases from V and 8 bases from J, leaving 7 bases between. The germline V gene encodes CDR1 MGHRA and CDR2 YSYEKL. CDR3 length: 12 amino acids. The CDR3 coding sequence is TGCGCCAGCAGCCAAGATGGGACGGGCTACACCTTC. Its protein product is CASSQDGTGYTF.

The CDR3 DNA is TGCGCCAGCAGCTTGGGTGGTGAACCGGGCACTGAAGCTTTCTTT. Protein: CASSLGGEPGTEAFF. The chain carries TRBV5-1 and TRBJ1-1; no reliable D call. Germline CDR1 SGHRS, CDR2 YFSETQ. V lost 0 bases and J lost 4, with 13 bases in between. This CDR3 comprises 15 residues.

The gene calls are TRBV19 and TRBJ1-1, with D perhaps TRBD1 (5 bases). Trimming stripped 11 bases from V and 1 base from J, with 8 bases between. The CDR3 runs to 11 residues. The germline CDR1 and CDR2 sequences are LNHDA and SQIVND (reference sequence). This CDR3 is CAVGRNTEAFF. As DNA, the CDR3 is TGTGCCGTGGGACGGAACACTGAAGCTTTCTTT. Full variable domain (missing parts from reference TRBV19 and TRBJ1-1): DGGITQSPKYLFRKEGQNVTLSCEQNLNHDAMYWYRQDPGQGLRLIYYSQIVNDFQKGDIAEGYSVSREKKESFPLTVTSAQKNPTAFYLCAVGRNTEAFFGQGTRLTVV.

The chain combines TRBV19 with TRBJ1-2; D ambiguous. The CDR3 runs to 15 residues. V gave up 3 bases and J gave up 4 bases, with 15 bases separating them. Germline V lookup: CDR1 LNHDA, CDR2 SQIVND (reference sequence). In DNA form, the CDR3 reads TGTGCCAGTAGTATGGGTCTGGCCGGAACCTATGGCTACACCTTC. Translating it yields CASSMGLAGTYGYTF.

The V and J genes are TRBV3-1 (or the pseudogene TRBV3-2) and TRBJ2-1; 11 bases fit TRBD1. This CDR3 comprises 16 residues. CDR1 is LGHDT, CDR2 YNNKEL, per germline (reference sequence). With 4 bases clipped from V and 8 bases from J, the junction kept 10 bases outside the gene matches. The CDR3 coding sequence is TGTGCCAGCAGCCTCCCAAGGGACAGGGGGGTTGATGAGCAGTTCTTC. It translates to CASSLPRDRGVDEQFF.

The V gene is TRBV7-2, the J gene TRBJ2-2, with D possibly matching TRBD2 (5 bases). Trimming took 1 base from V and 4 from J, leaving 7 bases between them. The germline CDR1 and CDR2 sequences are SGHTA and FQGNSA. The CDR3 consists of 14 residues. In DNA, the CDR3 is TGTGCCAGCAGCTTAGAAGGAGGCACCGGGGAGCTGTTTTTT. Translation: CASSLEGGTGELFF.

Regarding this clone: At one boundary the junction diverges from the germline segment, which might be a read error. This CDR3 is also generated by other DNA sequences in the sample. V is TRBV11-3 and J is TRBJ2-7, with D perhaps being TRBD1 or TRBD2 (5 bases each). CDR3 length: 13 residues. From germline, CDR1 is SGHNT and CDR2 YENEEA. This CDR3 reads CASSFSSLGEQYF. The DNA for the CDR3 is TGTGCCAGCAGCTTTTCCAGTCTAGGGGAGCAGTACTTT.

The V and J genes are TRBV12-3 or TRBV12-4 and TRBJ2-7; D unresolved. V was shortened by 5 bases and J by 6 bases, with 11 bases between the two germline ends. This CDR3 contains 12 residues. CDR3 coding DNA: TGTGCCAGCAGTCTCGGAGACTCCGAGCAGTACTTC. It yields the protein CASSLGDSEQYF.

The chain links TRBV6-1 to TRBJ2-7; 7 positions match TRBD1. This CDR3 spans 14 amino acids. Germline CDR1 reads MNHNS; CDR2 reads SASEGT. Losses at the gene ends were 2 bases for V and 2 bases for J; bases not matched to a gene: 3. Written as DNA, the CDR3 is TGTGCCAGCAGTGAAAGGCAGGGGGCCTACGAGCAGTACTTC. Its translation is CASSERQGAYEQYF.

The chain joins TRBV5-6 to TRBJ2-1, with D unresolved. This CDR3 is built from 12 residues. CDR1 and CDR2 (germline): SGHDT, YYEEEE. Trimming cost V 2 bases and J 5 bases, with 5 bases left between them. The CDR3 region is CASSLEDNEQFF. The CDR3 DNA sequence: TGTGCCAGCAGCTTAGAAGACAATGAGCAGTTCTTC.

The J gene is TRBJ1-1, the V gene TRBV6-5; D not resolved. In germline, CDR1 is MNHEY, CDR2 SVGAGI. This CDR3 has 14 residues. Trimming shortened V by 6 bases and J by 1 base, and 12 bases separated the two germline ends. As DNA, the CDR3 is TGTGCCAGCAGGAACCGGGCGGCGAACACTGAAGCTTTCTTT. It encodes CASRNRAANTEAFF.

The chain couples TRBV19 to TRBJ1-6; TRBD1 matches at 8 bases. V was pared by 5 bases and J by 10 bases, with 10 bases of the junction left unmatched. There are 15 residues in the CDR3. Germline-derived CDR1 and CDR2 are LNHDA and SQIVND (reference sequence). The CDR3 sequence: CASSFSGGARSPLHF. CDR3 bases: TGTGCCAGTAGTTTCTCAGGGGGCGCGAGGTCACCCCTCCACTTT.